The subject of this entry is one TCR beta chain. This record comes from a study of blood T cell repertoires in COVID-19. About the study: T cells, B-cell-depleted T cells, or PBMCs supplied cDNA or gDNA.

Those enrolled in Seattle joined during active infection and were followed longitudinally afterward. Study processing details: Cell counts per sample came from amplifying reference gene primers. The repertoire was sequenced with immunoSEQ multiplex PCR; TCRdb's copy has only in-frame clones and lacks some. D and trimming were read from the DNA, whereas the V and J calls and clone size are those reported in that table. The sample has hundreds of thousands of clones, 75% to 90% seen once. The CDR3 length is 15 residues. The germline gives CDR1 SGHRS, CDR2 YFSETQ. V was trimmed by 2 bases and J by 4 bases, leaving 13 bases between them.

This clonotype was sampled from an older woman with COVID-19, enrolled during active disease. This chain uses TRBV5-1 with TRBJ2-1, with a tentative D call TRBD1 (6 bases). Specimen: peripheral blood. DNA for the CDR3: TGCGCCAGCAGCTTAAGTCAGGGGAATTACAATGAGCAGTTCTTC. It yields the protein CASSLSQGNYNEQFF.